Below, 32 T cell receptor beta chains from the same sample are listed, as sequenced in a study of T cell clonality in common variable immunodeficiency. TCRdb's table, derived via immunoSEQ multiplex PCR, lists solely in-frame clones and lacks some. Altogether under 45,000 clones were found in the sample, and no singletons occur. What was sequenced was peripheral blood mononuclear cells. The receptor source for this set is a person between 18 and 75 years old in good health.

This clone was detected ten times or more. The read is 3 residues too short to cover the CDR3 end, so that end is filled in from the germline J gene. This sequence joins TRBV27 and TRBJ2-4; 7 bases are a match to TRBD1. The CDR3 spans 13 residues. The V and J ends lost 8 bases and 5 bases, in that order; junction bases with no gene match: 6. The germline gives CDR1 MNHEY, CDR2 SMNVEV (reference sequence). The CDR3 reads CASRRQGQNIQYF. The part of the CDR3 DNA that was read is TGTGCCAGCCGCCGACAGGGACAAAACATT.

Concerning this clone: Read coverage stops 3 residues before the CDR3 terminus; the germline J gene supplies the remainder. This chain joins TRBV7-9 and TRBJ1-2, with TRBD1 matching over 7 bases. Germline loops: CDR1 SEHNR, CDR2 FQNEAQ (reference sequence). This CDR3 has 14 amino acids. The chain's CDR3 is CASSRDSYSYDYTF. The part of the CDR3 DNA that was read is TGTGCCAGCAGCCGGGACAGTTACTCCTACGAC.

This clone occurred many times. The read stops 3 residues short of the end of the CDR3; the missing end is completed from the germline J gene. V gene TRBV18 combines with J gene TRBJ2-1; D is ambiguous. Germline V gene data show CDR1 as KGHSH and CDR2 as LQKENI. This CDR3 spans 13 amino acids. With 3 bases removed from V and 6 bases from J, the gap between germline ends came to 9 bases. The CDR3 is CASSPPSINEQFF. Incomplete CDR3 DNA: TGTGCCAGCTCACCCCCCAGTATCAATGAG.

This clone was seen ten or more times. The CDR3 goes on 3 residues after the read ends, and that part is filled in from the germline J gene. The chain joins TRBV29-1 to TRBJ2-1; 14 bases fit TRBD2. This CDR3 spans 14 amino acids. Per germline, CDR1 SQVTM and CDR2 ANQGSEA. V dropped 4 bases and J dropped 7; count of bases not matched to a gene: 3. The covered CDR3 bases are TGCAGCGTTGTGACTAGCGGGAGGGCTAATGAG. It yields the protein CSVVTSGRANE. The entire CDR3 is CSVVTSGRANEQFF.

This clone has a handful of counts. At one of its ends the junction is not consistent with the germline gene, which may arise from a read error. Other DNA sequences of this sample code for an identical CDR3. CDR3 bases read: TGCAGTGCTAAAGAAAGGGGAGAGATCTATGGA. Residues: CSAKERGEIYG. The whole CDR3 is CSAKERGEIYGYTF. The chain combines TRBV20-1 with TRBJ1-2, with D perhaps matching TRBD1 (5 bases). Coverage ceases 3 residues before the CDR3 finishes, and the germline J gene fills in the end. Per the germline V gene, CDR1 is DFQATT and CDR2 is SNEGSKA (reference sequence). This CDR3 is 14 amino acids long.

This clone has at least ten counts. The CDR3 end falls 3 residues outside the read, so it is completed with the germline J gene. This chain uses TRBV2 with TRBJ2-3, with a tentative D call TRBD1 (6 bases). CDR1 SNHLY and CDR2 FYNNEI come from the germline V gene. V was clipped by 6 bases and J by 6 bases, with 22 bases between them. The CDR3 is 16 amino acids. CDR3 sequence: CASRSPPGHPGDTQYF. CDR3 DNA, as far as it was read: TGTGCCAGCAGATCTCCACCGGGACATCCAGGGGATACG.

This clone was seen a handful of times. The read comes to an end 3 residues before the CDR3 does, leaving the germline J gene to fill in the end. This sequence joins TRBV11-2 and TRBJ2-1, with TRBD1 as a possible D gene (6 bases). The CDR3 length is 15 residues. Germline V CDR1 and CDR2: SGHAT, FQNNGV. V was pared by 5 bases and J by 2 bases, with 13 bases between. CDR3 sequence reads: CASSVQGSPYNEQFF. CDR3 DNA (partial): TGTGCCAGCAGCGTACAGGGTTCGCCCTACAATGAG.

This clone was observed many times. The read comes to an end 3 residues before the CDR3 does, leaving the germline J gene to fill in the end. The V and J genes are TRBV18 and TRBJ1-2; TRBD1 matches 9 bases. V was pared by 2 bases and J by 0 bases, with 7 bases of the junction left unmatched. Germline lookup yields CDR1 KGHSH and CDR2 LQKENI. The CDR3 is 17 amino acids. This CDR3 reads CASSPAGTGRSNYGYTF. The part of the CDR3 DNA that was read is TGTGCCAGCTCACCAGCCGGGACAGGGAGGTCTAACTATGGC.

In its sample, this clone was seen many times. The read stops 3 residues short of the end of the CDR3; the missing end is completed from the germline J gene. This chain connects TRBV7-3 to TRBJ2-1; possible D gene TRBD2, 5 bases. The germline V gene encodes CDR1 SGHTA and CDR2 FQGTGA. The CDR3 loop spans 15 amino acids. V lost 5 bases, J lost 8 bases, and 19 bases lay in between. CDR3: CASSPVSSGAHEQFF. CDR3 DNA, as far as it was read: TGTGCCAGCAGCCCCGTGTCCAGCGGCGCACATGAG.

This clone showed up many times. The sequence runs out 3 residues before the end of the CDR3; the remainder is reconstructed from the germline J gene. The chain carries TRBV5-1 and TRBJ2-7; 9 bases line up with TRBD1. Germline CDR1 and CDR2: SGHRS and YFSETQ. The ends lost 4 bases at V and 5 bases at J; junction bases unmatched: 13. CDR3 length: 16 residues. The CDR3 bases that were read are TGCGCCAGCAGCCCGGGGGCCGGGACAGGGAAAGACGAG. Translation: CASSPGAGTGKDE. The full CDR3 sequence reads CASSPGAGTGKDEQYF.

This clone was seen ten or more times. The CDR3 extends 3 residues past the end of the read, so its final part is completed from the germline J gene. This chain links TRBV19 with TRBJ1-5, with 7 bases aligning to TRBD1. Germline V gene data show CDR1 as LNHDA and CDR2 as SQIVND (reference sequence). After removal of 5 bases from V and 1 base from J, the junction contained 11 bases not matched to a gene. The CDR3 spans 17 residues. This CDR3 reads CASSPMTGTWSNQPQHF. The sequenced CDR3 bases are TGTGCCAGTAGTCCGATGACAGGGACGTGGAGCAATCAGCCC.

Ten or more counts support this clone. Read data end 3 residues before the CDR3 end; the end is taken from the germline J gene. This rearrangement joins TRBV12-5 to TRBJ2-7; TRBD1 agrees at 7 bases. CDR1 is LGHNT, CDR2 FRNRAP, per germline. Trimming cost V 2 bases and J 2 bases; bases outside gene matches: 12. The CDR3 totals 17 residues. CDR3 DNA (partial): TGTGCTAGTGGTTTGACCCGGACAGGCCCACTTACCTACGAG. It translates to CASGLTRTGPLTYE. The CDR3 as a whole reads CASGLTRTGPLTYEQYF.

This clone was detected many times. The read comes to an end 3 residues before the CDR3 does, leaving the germline J gene to fill in the end. The chain is built from TRBV13 and TRBJ1-2, with TRBD1 as a possible D gene (6 bases). CDR3 length: 14 residues. The ends were cut back, 1 base at V and 7 bases at J, with 13 bases in the middle. Germline V gene data show CDR1 as PRHDT and CDR2 as FYEKMQ (reference sequence). The CDR3 bases that were read are TGTGCCAGCAGCTTAGATCGGGGGGCCGGTGGC. Residues: CASSLDRGAGG. In full, the CDR3 is CASSLDRGAGGYTF.

This clone was seen repeatedly, ten times or more. The read ends 3 residues shy of where the CDR3 ends; the end is completed using the germline J gene. The chain carries TRBV5-4 and TRBJ2-3; 10 bases line up with TRBD2. This CDR3 region has 15 residues. Trimming at V came to 2 bases and at J to 5 bases, leaving 5 bases not matched to a gene. Germline loops: CDR1 SGHNT, CDR2 YYREEE (reference sequence). The CDR3 loop is CASSFGAGGLDTQYF. Incomplete CDR3 DNA: TGTGCCAGCAGCTTTGGAGCGGGAGGGTTAGATACG.

The sample holds many counts of this clone. With the read ending 3 residues before the CDR3 end, the germline J gene is used to fill in that end. The chain joins TRBV2 to TRBJ2-4, with a possible D match to TRBD2 (6 bases). CDR1 and CDR2 from the germline V gene are SNHLY and FYNNEI. The CDR3 extends over 14 amino acids. V shed 4 bases and J shed 4 bases, with 11 bases lying between them. The CDR3 spells CASSAGLQKNIQYF. The sequenced CDR3 bases are TGTGCCAGCAGTGCGGGACTGCAGAAAAACATT.

This clone was seen at least ten times. The read is 3 residues too short to cover the CDR3 end, so that end is filled in from the germline J gene. The genes are TRBV7-3 and TRBJ2-3, with D unclear. CDR3 length: 13 amino acids. The germline V gene encodes CDR1 SGHTA and CDR2 FQGTGA. Trimming cost V 5 bases and J 2 bases, with 8 bases left between them. CDR3 bases read: TGTGCCAGCAGCCTAGAACACACAGATACG. The encoded protein is CASSLEHTDT. The entire CDR3 protein is CASSLEHTDTQYF.

In its sample, this clone was seen many times. Coverage ceases 3 residues before the CDR3 finishes, and the germline J gene fills in the end. J is TRBJ1-2 and V is TRBV20-1, with D possibly being TRBD1 (5 bases). CDR1 is DFQATT and CDR2 is SNEGSKA in the germline V gene (reference sequence). This CDR3 is 12 amino acids long. The CDR3 DNA, read in part, is TGCAGTGCTCTAACAGGAACCTACGAG. As protein: CSALTGTYE. The full-length CDR3 reads as CSALTGTYEYTF.

The table lists this clone with many counts. CDR3 DNA (partial): TGCGCCAGCAGTCAACTAGCGGGAGAGTGCTACGAG. As protein: CASSQLAGECYE. The whole CDR3 protein is CASSQLAGECYEQYF. The chain links TRBV10-1 to TRBJ2-7; 11 bases agree with TRBD2. The CDR3 is cut off 3 residues early in the read; its end comes from the germline J gene. This CDR3 comprises 15 residues. Germline lookup yields CDR1 WNHNN and CDR2 SYGVQD (reference sequence). Germline trimming cut 5 bases from V and 3 bases from J; bases unmatched to any gene: 6.

To note about this clone: The read finishes 3 residues shy of the CDR3 end, and the germline J gene is used to complete it. V is TRBV5-1 and J is TRBJ2-7, with 7 bases aligning to TRBD2. The junction had 14 bases not matched to a gene; V was cut back by 3 bases and J by 2 bases. The CDR3 is 17 amino acids. CDR1 and CDR2 from the germline V gene are SGHRS and YFSETQ. The CDR3 is CASSYYGVPGLPYEQYF. The covered CDR3 bases are TGCGCCAGCAGCTATTACGGAGTCCCGGGACTACCCTACGAG.

Many counts were recorded for this clone. The read comes to an end 3 residues before the CDR3 does, leaving the germline J gene to fill in the end. V is TRBV20-1 and J is TRBJ1-2; D might be TRBD1 (5 bases). CDR3 size: 14 residues. Germline CDR1 is DFQATT and CDR2 is SNEGSKA (reference sequence). The CDR3 loop reads CSARDPRGPWGYTF. Partial CDR3 DNA: TGCAGTGCTAGAGATCCTAGGGGCCCTTGGGGC.

This clone came up a few times. Partial CDR3 DNA: TGCGCCAGCAGCGCAAGACTAGCGGGAGACACCGGGGAG. Protein: CASSARLAGDTGE. The entire CDR3 reads CASSARLAGDTGELFF. The rearrangement links TRBV5-1 to TRBJ2-2; 12 positions match TRBD2. The CDR3 goes on 3 residues after the read ends, and that part is filled in from the germline J gene. The CDR3 has 16 residues. J lost 3 bases, V lost 4 bases, and 4 bases had no gene match. CDR1 is SGHRS and CDR2 is YFSETQ in the germline V gene.

This clone has a count of ten or more. CDR3 protein: CSAEGQYNEQFF. The part of the CDR3 DNA that was read is TGCAGTGCGGAGGGACAGTACAATGAG. The rearrangement joins TRBV20-1 to TRBJ2-1, with D perhaps TRBD1 (7 bases). The read ends 3 residues shy of where the CDR3 ends; the end is completed using the germline J gene. The CDR3 loop spans 12 amino acids. V lost 6 bases and J lost 4, with 10 bases in between. Germline CDR1 and CDR2: DFQATT and SNEGSKA (reference sequence).

This clone was counted at least ten times. The observed sequence ends 3 residues before the CDR3 terminus, with the missing tail filled in from the germline J gene. This chain joins TRBV2 and TRBJ2-5, with D uncertain. The CDR3 covers 13 residues. Germline lookup yields CDR1 SNHLY and CDR2 FYNNEI. The V gene lost 4 bases and the J gene lost 0 bases, with 6 bases spanning the gap. The CDR3 region is CASSVSYQETQYF. The part of the CDR3 DNA that was read is TGTGCCAGCAGTGTCTCGTACCAAGAGACC.

This clone was seen ten or more times. The read stops 3 residues short of the end of the CDR3; the missing end is completed from the germline J gene. The chain employs TRBV20-1 and TRBJ2-7; 7 nucleotides match TRBD1. The CDR3 runs to 13 residues. V was clipped by 5 bases and J by 3 bases; unmatched bases: 7. Germline V gene lookup returns CDR1 DFQATT and CDR2 SNEGSKA (reference sequence). Incomplete CDR3 DNA: TGCAGTGCTGTAGGACAGGCCGGCTACGAG. This codes for CSAVGQAGYE. Given in full, the CDR3 is CSAVGQAGYEQYF.

This clone was found many times. The CDR3 is cut off 3 residues early in the read; its end comes from the germline J gene. The chain combines TRBV7-8 with TRBJ2-7, with 9 bases that match TRBD1. The CDR3 is made up of 17 amino acids. Germline V gene lookup returns CDR1 SGHVS and CDR2 FQNEAQ. J lost 0 bases, V lost 2 bases, and 8 bases had no gene match. CDR3 protein: CASSLNFGTGTSYEQYF. The DNA read from the CDR3 is TGTGCCAGCAGCTTAAATTTCGGGACAGGGACCTCCTACGAG.

This clone has a count of ten or more. Read coverage stops 3 residues before the CDR3 terminus; the germline J gene supplies the remainder. The V and J genes are TRBV7-3 and TRBJ2-3; 10 nucleotides align to TRBD1. Germline loops: CDR1 SGHTA, CDR2 FQGTGA. Trimming cost V 5 bases and J 5 bases; bases outside gene matches: 4. The CDR3 spans 14 residues. The covered CDR3 bases are TGTGCCAGCAGCATAGGGACAGGGGTAGATACG. It translates to CASSIGTGVDT. The CDR3, in full, reads CASSIGTGVDTQYF.

This clone was detected ten times or more. The read comes to an end 3 residues before the CDR3 does, leaving the germline J gene to fill in the end. The chain uses TRBV10-3 and TRBJ1-5, with 8 bases aligning to TRBD1. This CDR3 has 14 amino acids. The ends lost 3 bases at V and 7 bases at J; junction bases unmatched: 5. The germline gives CDR1 ENHRY, CDR2 SYGVKD. The CDR3 spells CAISEQGVRQPQHF. The sequenced part of the CDR3 DNA is TGTGCCATCAGTGAACAGGGGGTTAGGCAGCCC.

This clone was seen many times. The read is 3 residues too short to cover the CDR3 end, so that end is filled in from the germline J gene. The V gene is TRBV2, the J gene TRBJ1-2; 9 bases map to TRBD1. The CDR3 loop spans 14 amino acids. Trimming removed 7 bases from V and 4 bases from J; junction bases left unmatched: 7. Germline CDR1 reads SNHLY; CDR2 reads FYNNEI. The CDR3 sequence: CASTLDRGGYGYTF. The part of the CDR3 DNA that was read is TGTGCCAGCACGCTGGACAGGGGTGGCTATGGC.

Regarding this clone: A clone one base away is much larger, so this may be a read error. The CDR3 end is not reached by the read, which stops 3 residues before it; the germline J gene fills it in. This chain connects TRBV5-1 to TRBJ2-1, with 8 bases fitting TRBD2. V was clipped by 3 bases and J by 9 bases; unmatched bases: 11. The CDR3 has 15 amino acids. The germline CDR1 and CDR2 sequences are SGHRS and YFSETQ. CDR3 bases read: TGCGCCAGCAGCTCCGTTCCCCTCCGGGGGGGTGAG. This gives the protein CASSSVPLRGGE. The CDR3 reads in full as CASSSVPLRGGEQFF. Drawing the rest from reference TRBV5-1 and TRBJ2-1, the complete variable domain is KAGVTQTPRYLIKTRGQQVTLSCSPISGHRSVSWYQQTPGQGLQFLFEYFSETQRNKGNFPGRFSGRQFSNSRSEMNVSTLELGDSALYLCASSSVPLRGGEQFFGPGTRLTVL.

This clone was detected ten times or more. With the read ending 3 residues before the CDR3 end, the germline J gene is used to fill in that end. The V and J genes are TRBV2 and TRBJ2-1; 12 bases are a match to TRBD2. V was pared by 5 bases and J by 9 bases, with 5 bases of the junction left unmatched. CDR1 is SNHLY and CDR2 is FYNNEI in the germline V gene. The CDR3 contains 14 residues. CDR3 sequence reads: CASSSGLAGSEQFF. The DNA read from the CDR3 is TGTGCCAGCAGTTCCGGACTAGCGGGAAGTGAG.

In its sample, this clone was seen many times. The CDR3: CASSSGGSGQPQHF. Incomplete CDR3 DNA: TGTGCCAGCAGTTCGGGGGGGTCGGGTCAGCCC. The chain employs TRBV28 and TRBJ1-5, with D perhaps TRBD1 (5 bases). The CDR3 end is not reached by the read, which stops 3 residues before it; the germline J gene fills it in. Trimming cost V 4 bases and J 6 bases, with 13 bases left between them. Germline assignment: CDR1 MDHEN and CDR2 SYDVKM. The CDR3 length is 14 residues.

Remarks on this clone: The CDR3 goes on 3 residues after the read ends, and that part is filled in from the germline J gene. The chain combines TRBV5-1 with TRBJ2-5; D may be TRBD2 (7 bases). From germline, CDR1 is SGHRS and CDR2 YFSETQ. Trimming cost V 5 bases and J 2 bases, with 19 bases left between them. The CDR3 has 16 residues. The CDR3 bases that were read are TGCGCCAGCAGGCCACAGGGAGGGGGGGTTCAAGAGACC. Encoded protein: CASRPQGGGVQET. The whole CDR3 region reads CASRPQGGGVQETQYF.